The 18 T cell receptor beta chains presented below share a single source sample, sequenced in a study of technical replicates of blood from a handful of donors. Only in-frame clones appear in the TCRdb table, and some are missing; sequencing was by immunoSEQ multiplex PCR. The sample holds tens of thousands of clones, just over 95% seen once. Sequenced: T cells isolated from PBMCs. The receptor source for this set is a human donor in good health.

The rearrangement links TRBV5-6 to TRBJ2-5; D possibly corresponds to TRBD1 (6 bases). With 2 bases removed from V and 3 bases from J, the gap between germline ends came to 11 bases. This CDR3 spans 14 amino acids. Germline-derived CDR1 and CDR2 are SGHDT and YYEEEE. CDR3 DNA: TGTGCCAGCAGCTTTACAAACAGGGAAGAGACCCAGTACTTC. This sequence encodes CASSFTNREETQYF.

The CDR3 protein is CASSIPGHYNEQFF. CDR3 nucleotides: TGTGCCAGCAGTATACCGGGACACTACAATGAGCAGTTCTTC. This chain joins TRBV28 and TRBJ2-1, with a weak D call TRBD1 (6 bases). Germline CDR1 reads MDHEN; CDR2 reads SYDVKM. The CDR3 loop spans 14 amino acids. V was pared by 5 bases and J by 3 bases, with 11 bases between.

The chain combines TRBV11-2 with TRBJ2-3; 8 bases fit TRBD2. Germline CDR1 reads SGHAT; CDR2 reads FQNNGV. This CDR3 region has 15 residues. The trim removed 5 bases at V and 2 bases at J, leaving 6 bases unmatched. CDR3 nucleotide sequence: TGTGCCAGCAGCCCACTTAGCGGGACCACAGATACGCAGTATTTT. Amino acids: CASSPLSGTTDTQYF.

This chain uses TRBV5-6 with TRBJ1-2; D not resolved. The CDR3 sequence is 13 residues long. Germline V gene lookup returns CDR1 SGHDT and CDR2 YYEEEE. Trimming left V 4 bases short and J 3 bases short, with 10 bases between. The CDR3 sequence: CASSPDGDYGYTF. CDR3 nucleotide sequence: TGTGCCAGCAGCCCTGACGGGGACTATGGCTACACCTTC. The complete variable domain, with remaining parts taken from reference TRBV5-6 and TRBJ1-2, reads DAGVTQSPTHLIKTRGQQVTLRCSPKSGHDTVSWYQQALGQGPQFIFQYYEEEERQRGNFPDRFSGHQFPNYSSELNVNALLLGDSALYLCASSPDGDYGYTFGSGTRLTVV.

V and J are TRBV21-1 and TRBJ2-7; the table calls TRBD1, which could not be checked here. TRBV21-1 is a known pseudogene. This CDR3 comprises 16 residues. The CDR3 protein is CASSTGTGLILYEQYF. DNA for the CDR3: TGTGCCAGCAGCACCGGGACAGGGTTGATCCTTTACGAGCAGTACTTC.

The chain has TRBV9 and TRBJ2-7, with TRBD2 matching 10 bases. V lost 0 bases to trimming and J lost 2 bases; unmatched junction nucleotides: 11. The CDR3 runs to 18 residues. Germline V gene data show CDR1 as SGDLS and CDR2 as YYNGEE. This CDR3 reads CASSVGAGGPSIPYEQYF. In DNA form, the CDR3 reads TGTGCCAGCAGCGTAGGAGCGGGAGGGCCCTCGATCCCCTACGAGCAGTACTTC.

This clone was observed a handful of times. The chain combines TRBV6-1 with TRBJ1-1; D perhaps matches TRBD1 (6 bases). Germline loops: CDR1 MNHNS, CDR2 SASEGT. The CDR3 totals 12 residues. The ends were cut back, 7 bases at V and 8 bases at J, with 14 bases in the middle. The CDR3, as DNA: TGTGCCAGCATGAGACGGACAGCAGAAGCTTTCTTT. This translates into CASMRRTAEAFF.

This sequence joins TRBV9 and TRBJ2-1, with 7 bases fitting TRBD1. The germline V gene encodes CDR1 SGDLS and CDR2 YYNGEE. This CDR3 spans 15 amino acids. V was clipped by 2 bases and J by 0 bases; unmatched bases: 2. CDR3 sequence: CASSVTGSSYNEQFF. As DNA, the CDR3 is TGTGCCAGCAGCGTGACAGGGAGCTCCTACAATGAGCAGTTCTTC.

The V gene is TRBV19, the J gene TRBJ1-4; D unclear. The CDR3 runs 13 residues. The germline V and J ends were trimmed by 5 bases and 13 bases, with 17 bases remaining between them. Germline assignment: CDR1 LNHDA and CDR2 SQIVND (reference sequence). The CDR3 DNA follows: TGTGCCAGTAGTCCCCCCCGCGGGGAGGTACTGTTTTTT. It is translated as CASSPPRGEVLFF.

The chain uses TRBV9 and TRBJ1-1; D remains unclear. V lost 0 bases, J lost 1 base, and 7 bases lay in between. This CDR3 comprises 14 residues. CDR1 and CDR2 (germline): SGDLS, YYNGEE. CDR3 amino acids: CASSVAGRNTEAFF. The CDR3 bases are TGTGCCAGCAGCGTAGCTGGGCGGAACACTGAAGCTTTCTTT.

This clone showed up just once. This chain connects TRBV25-1 to TRBJ1-1, with no clear D. CDR1 is MGHDK, CDR2 SYGVNS, per germline. CDR3 length: 15 residues. V lost 6 bases and J lost 1, with 15 bases in between. CDR3 protein: CASSPYRGSNTEAFF. The CDR3 bases are TGTGCCAGCAGCCCCTACCGAGGATCGAACACTGAAGCTTTCTTT.

This clone was picked up a small number of times. The gene calls are TRBV2 and TRBJ2-3; weak D call: TRBD2 (6 bases). V lost 8 bases and J lost 8, with 11 bases in between. Germline V gene data show CDR1 as SNHLY and CDR2 as FYNNEI. The CDR3 is 11 amino acids. The CDR3 DNA reads TGTGCCAGCCCCTTGGGGGGTACGCAGTATTTT. It codes for CASPLGGTQYF.

V usage is TRBV13 and J usage is TRBJ2-3; 7 positions match TRBD1. CDR3 length: 14 amino acids. Per germline, CDR1 PRHDT and CDR2 FYEKMQ (reference sequence). Trimming took 8 bases from V and 4 from J; bases not matched to a gene: 9. DNA of the CDR3: TGTGCCAGCCATCACAGGGGAGACGCAGATACGCAGTATTTT. Its translation: CASHHRGDADTQYF.

V and J are TRBV6-5 and TRBJ2-7; weak D call: TRBD2 (6 bases). Trimming left V 0 bases short and J 6 bases short, with 12 bases between. The germline CDR1 and CDR2 sequences are MNHEY and SVGAGI. The CDR3 contains 14 residues. The chain's CDR3 is CASSYSSGRSEQYF. The DNA of the CDR3 is TGTGCCAGCAGTTACTCATCCGGGAGAAGCGAGCAGTACTTC.

V gene TRBV29-1 combines with J gene TRBJ1-2; TRBD1 matches at 7 bases. The CDR3 has 12 amino acids. Germline-derived CDR1 and CDR2 are SQVTM and ANQGSEA. V lost 4 bases, J lost 4 bases, and 3 bases stayed unmatched. The CDR3 DNA sequence: TGCAGCGTTGGAGACAGGGCCTATGGCTACACCTTC. Encoded protein: CSVGDRAYGYTF.

This chain joins TRBV5-1 and TRBJ1-1; TRBD1 agrees at 11 bases. The CDR3 extends over 15 amino acids. Germline V gives CDR1 SGHRS, CDR2 YFSETQ. The ends lost 1 base at V and 3 bases at J; junction bases unmatched: 2. Here the CDR3 reads CASSLTGQGDTEAFF. The CDR3 DNA is TGCGCCAGCAGCTTGACGGGACAGGGGGACACTGAAGCTTTCTTT.

This clone was recorded only once. J is TRBJ1-2 and V is TRBV5-1; 8 nucleotides align to TRBD1. The trim removed 9 bases at V and 2 bases at J, leaving 9 bases unmatched. In germline, CDR1 is SGHRS, CDR2 YFSETQ. This CDR3 has 14 amino acids. CDR3: CATPPRGRNYGYTF. CDR3 bases: TGCGCCACACCACCCAGGGGGCGAAACTATGGCTACACCTTC.

CDR3 sequence reads: CSVDEVPGFGETQYF. DNA for the CDR3: TGCAGCGTTGATGAGGTCCCAGGGTTTGGCGAGACCCAGTACTTC. This chain joins TRBV29-1 and TRBJ2-5; tentatively, D is TRBD1 (5 bases). Germline V gene sequence: CDR1 SQVTM, CDR2 ANQGSEA. The CDR3 loop spans 15 amino acids. Trimming took 3 bases from V and 5 from J, leaving 19 bases between them.